This record looks at one T cell receptor beta chain sequence and its context. As yet, its antigen is unknown. Treatment denoted: roughly 20 received Ad26.COV2.S at low or high dose, single or two shots; 5 received placebo; per-sample allocation not given. Samples came from day 63 after the first vaccine or placebo injection. This sample stems from a study of Ad26.COV2.S vaccination and SARS-CoV-2 variants. General study findings and limits: Reports say spike-specific CD8+ and CD4+ T cell responses covered substantial breadth after vaccination. Across vaccine and placebo recipients, the breadth of non-spike TCRs was similar.

Clones were read by immunoSEQ multiplex PCR, and TCRdb kept only the in-frame ones, dropping some. In the table there are 350,000 to 500,000 clones, 90% of which are singletons. This receptor was taken from a person between 18 and 60 years old who received the Ad26.COV2.S COVID-19 vaccine or a placebo. The material sequenced was peripheral blood, taken in a trial of Ad26.COV2.S vaccine versus placebo.

CDR3 coding DNA: TGTGCCAGCAGTTTATACGTACCCCAGCACAATCAGCCCCAGCATTTT. Translated: CASSLYVPQHNQPQHF. The V gene is TRBV28, the J gene TRBJ1-5; D is unclear. The V end was cut by 1 base, the J end by 3 bases, with 13 bases between. CDR1 MDHEN and CDR2 SYDVKM come from the germline V gene. This CDR3 has 16 amino acids.